The clone carrying this T cell receptor (beta chain) was counted a few times. The CDR3 is made up of 17 amino acids. V gave up 8 bases and J gave up 0 bases; unmatched junction bases: 10. In germline, CDR1 is MDHEN, CDR2 SYDVKM. The data belong to a study of human T cells and chemical hapten exposure. On the study more broadly: Patch testing placed 0.01% DPC on the upper back, with readings at 6 days.

TCRdb used MiXCR to reprocess the RACE reads, holding one entry per CDR3 protein. The sample has about 260,000 distinct CDR3 sequences, about 8.6% seen once. Time point of the sample: pre-sensitization, week 0. The treatment: therapeutic diphenylcyclopropenone sensitization with weekly scalp DPC. The sequence derives from a woman between 40 and 50 years old with alopecia areata. Some clones in this sample may be carry-over from other donors' samples. This sequence joins TRBV28 and TRBJ2-1, with 10 bases aligning to TRBD2. Source: whole blood, taken in connection with sensitization to the hapten diphenylcyclopropenone (DPC). The CDR3 nucleotides are TGTGCCAGCCTAAGTGCTAGCGGGAGAAGCTCCTACAATGAGCAGTTCTTC. Encoded protein: CASLSASGRSSYNEQFF.